This T cell receptor (beta chain) was profiled in a study of blood T cell repertoires in COVID-19. Study-wide background: Samples taken during acute and convalescent COVID-19 were collected in the United States, Italy and Spain. T cells, B-cell-depleted T cells, or PBMCs supplied cDNA or gDNA.

The length of the CDR3 is 14 residues. Germline trimming cut 5 bases from V and 7 bases from J; bases unmatched to any gene: 6. Germline CDR1 KGHDR, CDR2 SFDVKD. Study processing details: Estimated nucleated cell counts came from reference gene primer amplification. Clones were read by immunoSEQ multiplex PCR, and TCRdb kept only the in-frame ones, dropping some. For V, J and clone size, that table is used; D and trimming come from the DNA. The data hold approximately 240,000 clones, with around four fifths observed a single time. The sample holds one count of this clone. This clonotype was obtained from an elderly woman with active or convalescent COVID-19. Sequenced material: peripheral blood. This rearrangement joins TRBV24-1 to TRBJ2-1; TRBD2 aligns across 8 bases. CDR3 protein: CATSVRGGVNEQFF. DNA of the CDR3: TGTGCCACCAGTGTCCGGGGGGGAGTGAATGAGCAGTTCTTC.